The T cell receptor beta chain under discussion was sequenced for a study of T cell responses to AZD1222 COVID-19 vaccine (dated by TCRdb to the early 2020s). Notes on the research overall: AZD1222 recipients whose second dose came at about 4 weeks and those whose second dose came at about 12 weeks were combined into one group, since spike-specific TCR depth and breadth did not differ between the two schedules. A total of over 230 trial participants underwent TCR sequencing, of whom roughly 210 received two doses of AZD1222 and about 26 received two doses of the MenACWY control vaccine. Enrollment into the trials was organized by age into subgroups of 18-55, 56-69 and 70-plus years, and those subgroups contained roughly 140, 27 and 60 TCR-sequenced participants, respectively.

What the study reported, not specific to this receptor: In the small 56-69-year group, the increase in depth fell short of significance, most likely because of low power. Most participants were white British and females outnumbered males, and the authors suggested that clonal diversity may have been underestimated. Spike-specific TCR breadth and depth rose significantly after two AZD1222 doses compared with day 0 and with MenACWY recipients. Reportedly, close to half of the unique spike-specific TCRs recognized epitopes lying outside the regions that are mutated in the B.1.351 and B.1.1.7 variants. Conclusions about previously exposed vaccinees are limited, since just five to seven AZD1222 recipients were seropositive for SARS-CoV-2 at baseline. Because no samples from the day 14 peak response were available, repertoires could be characterized only after the peak T cell response. The whole spike protein was spanned by vaccine-associated CD4 TCRs, and dominant responses were seen in regions 160-218 and 743-854.

As concerns this clone: Its specific antigen is unknown. No much larger clone exists at a distance of one base, and base qualities are not known.

The CDR3 regions of human TCRbeta chains were analyzed by immunosequencing. As for the authors' bioinformatics: TCRs in the repertoires were compared against a reference library of SARS-CoV-2-specific TCRs that had been generated with the MIRA antigen-specificity platform. Breadth was defined as the fraction of unique TCRs that were SARS-CoV-2-associated, and depth was defined as the fraction of total T cells that were SARS-CoV-2-associated. Each spike-specific TCR was assigned to its reactive spike region and to a CD4 or CD8 class using the MIRA data. Log10-transformed breadth and depth values were compared by one-way ANOVA with Sidak's multiple comparisons tests. TCRdb carries this immuneACCESS record with in-frame sequences only. Its versions omit some clonotypes, under half of them owing to an unresolved V gene in the studies checked, with the rest unexplained. The DNA gave D and trimming, while V, J and clone size come from that table. This sample lists about 130,000 clones; more than 85% were detected once. Under 3.5% of the sample belongs to the ten largest clones.

The junction shows trimming of 5 bases on V and 8 bases on J, and the gene matches do not reach 12 bases of it. In the germline V gene, CDR1 corresponds to SGHTA and CDR2 to FQGTGA. Including the terminal cysteine and phenylalanine, the CDR3 comprises 15 residues. Of all the DNA, just the CDR3 is kept, 45 bases in frame from base 1. The time point label, as the study defines it: baseline before first vaccination. Vaccinee samples came from UK trials COV001 and COV002, including a single-blind randomized controlled phase 2/3 trial of AZD1222 (ChAdOx1 nCoV-19) in healthy adults. For TCRbeta chain sequencing, PBMC samples from trial participants were taken at day 0 and at day 28 after the second dose.

The sequences come from peripheral blood, collected on day 0 of AZD1222 vaccination. This receptor was taken from an adult in good health. The sequence joins TRBV7-3 to TRBJ2-1, with TRBD2 matching 7 junction bases. The bases are TGTGCCAGCAGCCCCCCCAGCGGGGAGGCGGATGAGCAGTTCTTC. It encodes CASSPPSGEADEQFF. The full variable domain, completed from the reference TRBV7-3 and TRBJ2-1 proteins outside the CDR3, reads GAGVSQTPSNKVTEKGKYVELRCDPISGHTALYWYRQSLGQGPEFLIYFQGTGAADDSGLPNDRFFAVRPEGSVSTLKIQRTERGDSAVYLCASSPPSGEADEQFFGPGTRLTVL.